In its sample, the clone carrying this T cell receptor beta chain was seen many times. Its target is unknown. This sample was included in a study of early T cells in non-severe SARS-CoV-2 infection. Background on the study: Sequenced bulk RNA came from whole blood that was unsorted, and chains were unpaired. Overall study findings and caveats: Matching against VDJdb likely underestimated virus-specific expansions, favoring anti-spike CD8.

From germline, CDR1 is SQVTM and CDR2 ANQGSEA. J lost 2 bases, V lost 6 bases, and 6 bases had no gene match. The CDR3 totals 15 residues. Individual cDNA molecules received unique molecular identifiers. TCRdb called the 5' RACE reads again in MiXCR, with one record for every CDR3 protein. The sample lists approximately 66,000 distinct CDR3 sequences, 13% occurring once. The rearrangement uses TRBV29-1 and TRBJ2-2; 10 positions agree with TRBD1. The TCR was taken from an adult who was a healthcare worker with PCR-confirmed SARS-CoV-2 infection or an uninfected control (not recorded which). Material for sequencing was whole blood. CDR3 loop: CSVAGTGENTGELFF. The CDR3 coding sequence is TGCAGCGTCGCTGGGACAGGGGAAAACACCGGGGAGCTGTTTTTT.